The 31 T cell receptor beta chains presented below share a single source sample, sequenced in a study of Ad26.COV2.S vaccination and SARS-CoV-2 variants. Treatment noted: about 20 received Ad26.COV2.S at low or high dose, single or two shots; 5 received placebo; per-sample allocation not given. Material that was analyzed had been drawn on day 63 after the first vaccine or placebo injection. Profiling relied on immunoSEQ multiplex PCR, and the TCRdb table lists in-frame clones only, not all of them. This sample carries approximately 360,000 clones, around four fifths of them seen once, and the ten largest clones take roughly 7.4%. Sequencing was performed on peripheral blood, taken in a trial of Ad26.COV2.S vaccine versus placebo. These receptors were collected from a person between 18 and 65 years old who received the Ad26.COV2.S COVID-19 vaccine or a placebo.

The chain employs TRBV27 and TRBJ2-5, with D possibly TRBD1 on 5 matching bases. This CDR3 region has 15 residues. The V and J ends lost 4 bases and 7 bases respectively, with 19 bases between them. From germline, CDR1 is MNHEY and CDR2 SMNVEV (reference sequence). The CDR3 protein is CASSYRRVDLGTQYF. The CDR3 bases are TGTGCCAGCAGTTACCGCAGGGTGGACCTAGGGACCCAGTACTTC.

V gene TRBV5-4 combines with J gene TRBJ2-2; D not resolved. This CDR3 comprises 13 residues. Germline V lookup: CDR1 SGHNT, CDR2 YYREEE (reference sequence). V gave up 4 bases and J gave up 7 bases, with 11 bases separating them. In DNA form, the CDR3 reads TGTGCCAGCAGCCCGACCCAAGGCGGGGAGCTGTTTTTT. It translates to CASSPTQGGELFF.

This chain connects TRBV7-2 to TRBJ2-5; 10 bases align to TRBD2. With 3 bases clipped from V and 2 bases from J, the junction kept 0 bases outside the gene matches. CDR1 is SGHTA, CDR2 FQGNSA, per germline. The CDR3 is made up of 14 amino acids. The CDR3 coding sequence is TGTGCCAGCAGCTTTAGCGGGGGGCAAGAGACCCAGTACTTC. Translation: CASSFSGGQETQYF.

The chain has TRBV28 and TRBJ1-1; possibly TRBD1 for D (6 bases). Germline values: CDR1 MDHEN, CDR2 SYDVKM. Trimming cost V 3 bases and J 1 base, with 12 bases left between them. CDR3 length equals 15 residues. CDR3 sequence (DNA): TGTGCCAGCAGTTTGGGACACGCAGAGAACACTGAAGCTTTCTTT. It encodes CASSLGHAENTEAFF.

The chain is built from TRBV7-9 and TRBJ1-3; no firm D call. Germline V CDR1 and CDR2: SEHNR, FQNEAQ (reference sequence). The V end was cut by 3 bases, the J end by 7 bases, with 7 bases between. The CDR3 contains 12 residues. The CDR3 DNA is TGTGCCAGCAGCTTGGAGAGGAACACCATATATTTT. Its protein is CASSLERNTIYF.

The J gene is TRBJ2-5, the V gene TRBV5-1, with 11 positions matching TRBD2. Per germline, CDR1 SGHRS and CDR2 YFSETQ. The CDR3 has 15 residues. The V gene end was trimmed by 5 bases and the J gene end by 7 bases; junction bases not matched to a gene: 10. CDR3 DNA sequence: TGCGCCAGCAGAACCGGGACTAGCGGAGCAGGGACCCAGTACTTC. As protein: CASRTGTSGAGTQYF.

This clone was observed once. CDR3 loop: CASSPGWDRGPNQPQHF. The CDR3 DNA reads TGTGCCAGCAGCCCCGGGTGGGACAGGGGGCCGAATCAGCCCCAGCATTTT. This chain joins TRBV5-6 and TRBJ1-5; 12 bases agree with TRBD1. CDR3 size: 17 residues. The J segment lost 4 bases and the V segment lost 4 bases, leaving 9 bases of the junction unmatched. CDR1 is SGHDT and CDR2 is YYEEEE in the germline V gene.

The chain uses TRBV5-1 and TRBJ2-1; D gene unclear. The germline V gene has CDR1 SGHRS and CDR2 YFSETQ. V was cut by 3 bases and J by 4 bases, with 23 bases left in between. This CDR3 has 18 amino acids. The CDR3 bases are TGCGCCAGCAGCTCAAGACCCCCGGGCCAAAGCCTGTACAATGAGCAGTTCTTC. This translates into CASSSRPPGQSLYNEQFF.

The CDR3 sequence is CASTLMAGGPNEQFF. CDR3 coding DNA: TGTGCCAGCACCCTTATGGCGGGGGGTCCCAATGAGCAGTTCTTC. The chain couples TRBV6-5 to TRBJ2-1; TRBD2 agrees at 8 bases. The CDR3 totals 15 residues. Trimming removed 7 bases from V and 6 bases from J; junction bases left unmatched: 11. CDR1 and CDR2 from the germline V gene are MNHEY and SVGAGI.

The chain uses TRBV11-2 and TRBJ2-7; possible D gene TRBD1, 5 bases. This CDR3 region has 15 residues. Per germline, CDR1 SGHAT and CDR2 FQNNGV. Trimming removed 6 bases from V and 3 bases from J, with 18 bases in between. CDR3 amino acids: CASSSPRTTDYEQYF. In DNA form, the CDR3 reads TGTGCCAGCAGTTCACCCAGGACAACAGACTACGAGCAGTACTTC.

The chain is built from TRBV5-1 and TRBJ2-1; D not resolved. CDR3 length: 15 residues. V was trimmed by 0 bases and J by 1 base, leaving 8 bases between them. CDR1 is SGHRS and CDR2 is YFSETQ in the germline V gene. The CDR3 sequence: CASSLVAESYNEQFF. The CDR3 DNA sequence: TGCGCCAGCAGCTTGGTCGCAGAGTCCTACAATGAGCAGTTCTTC. The full variable domain, with the rest looked up from reference TRBV5-1 and TRBJ2-1, is KAGVTQTPRYLIKTRGQQVTLSCSPISGHRSVSWYQQTPGQGLQFLFEYFSETQRNKGNFPGRFSGRQFSNSRSEMNVSTLELGDSALYLCASSLVAESYNEQFFGPGTRLTVL.

This clone was counted once. The rearrangement links TRBV21-1 to TRBJ2-7; TRBD1 is taken as the D call from the table, unchecked against the DNA. TRBV21-1 is termed a pseudogene. There are 15 residues in the CDR3. CDR3 amino acids: CASSPPGQGLYEQYF. In DNA, the CDR3 is TGTGCCAGCAGCCCACCGGGACAGGGGCTCTACGAGCAGTACTTC.

The chain joins TRBV2 to TRBJ1-1; D is unresolved. Trimming left V 7 bases short and J 8 bases short, with 14 bases between. The CDR3 extends over 12 amino acids. The germline gives CDR1 SNHLY, CDR2 FYNNEI. This CDR3 reads CASTLTGREAFF. For the CDR3, the DNA is TGTGCCAGCACCCTGACCGGGAGGGAAGCTTTCTTT.

This chain connects TRBV5-1 to TRBJ1-2; tentatively, D is TRBD1 (6 bases). The V end was cut by 4 bases, the J end by 4 bases, with 14 bases between. The CDR3 is 14 residues long. Germline CDR1 and CDR2: SGHRS and YFSETQ. The CDR3 DNA reads as TGCGCCAGCAGCGGAACAGGGCCCACCTATGGCTACACCTTC. Translating gives CASSGTGPTYGYTF.

The sample holds one count of this clone. The rearrangement links TRBV7-3 to TRBJ1-5; a weak D match, TRBD1 (6 bases). Germline V gene lookup returns CDR1 SGHTA and CDR2 FQGTGA. This CDR3 comprises 17 residues. Trimming stripped 7 bases from V and 4 bases from J, with 23 bases between. The CDR3 DNA is TGTGCCAGCACCGACCCGATTCTACAGGGAAATAATCAGCCCCAGCATTTT. Translated, it gives CASTDPILQGNNQPQHF. Together with reference TRBV7-3 and TRBJ1-5, the CDR3 gives the full variable domain: GAGVSQTPSNKVTEKGKYVELRCDPISGHTALYWYRQSLGQGPEFLIYFQGTGAADDSGLPNDRFFAVRPEGSVSTLKIQRTERGDSAVYLCASTDPILQGNNQPQHFGDGTRLSIL.

This sequence joins TRBV7-2 and TRBJ2-5, with D tentatively TRBD2 (5 bases). The germline V and J ends were trimmed by 3 bases and 5 bases, with 10 bases remaining between them. This CDR3 comprises 13 residues. In germline, CDR1 is SGHTA, CDR2 FQGNSA. CDR3 nucleotide sequence: TGTGCCAGCAGCTTGTTTTGGGAGGAGACCCAGTACTTC. Translation: CASSLFWEETQYF.

This clone was seen only a few times. The chain uses TRBV15 and TRBJ1-5, with unresolved D. There are 15 residues in the CDR3. The germline V gene has CDR1 LNHNV and CDR2 YYDKDF (reference sequence). V lost 1 base and J lost 3, with 10 bases in between. The CDR3 is CATSRVGSLNQPQHF. The CDR3 DNA reads TGTGCCACCAGCAGAGTTGGCAGTCTCAATCAGCCCCAGCATTTT.

This chain's CDR3 is CASSYAVTGDTQYF. In nucleotides, the CDR3 is TGTGCCAGCAGTTACGCGGTTACTGGGGATACGCAGTATTTT. The chain links TRBV6-5 to TRBJ2-3; D ambiguous. Trimming cost V 2 bases and J 6 bases, with 12 bases left between them. The CDR3 length is 14 residues. Germline CDR1 MNHEY, CDR2 SVGAGI.

The chain has TRBV5-1 and TRBJ2-3; tentatively, D is TRBD1 (5 bases). The length of the CDR3 is 13 residues. Germline V CDR1 and CDR2: SGHRS, YFSETQ. V was trimmed by 3 bases and J by 4 bases, leaving 9 bases between them. The CDR3 protein is CASSSPGPDTQYF. The CDR3, as DNA: TGCGCCAGCAGCTCCCCAGGGCCAGATACGCAGTATTTT.

The chain recombines TRBV7-9 with TRBJ2-2; TRBD2 agrees at 12 bases. Trimming at V came to 5 bases and at J to 3 bases, leaving 4 bases not matched to a gene. CDR1 SEHNR and CDR2 FQNEAQ come from the germline V gene (reference sequence). The CDR3 runs 16 residues. The CDR3 region is CASSASGGEDTGELFF. CDR3 coding DNA: TGTGCCAGCAGCGCTAGCGGGGGGGAAGACACCGGGGAGCTGTTTTTT. Using reference TRBV7-9 and TRBJ2-2 for the parts outside the CDR3, the full variable domain is DTGVSQNPRHKITKRGQNVTFRCDPISEHNRLYWYRQTLGQGPEFLTYFQNEAQLEKSRLLSDRFSAERPKGSFSTLEIQRTEQGDSAMYLCASSASGGEDTGELFFGEGSRLTVL.

V gene TRBV2 combines with J gene TRBJ1-1; D gene uncertain. This CDR3 region has 14 residues. In germline, CDR1 is SNHLY, CDR2 FYNNEI. V was trimmed by 5 bases and J by 1 base, leaving 11 bases between them. The CDR3 loop is CASSLGLPNTEAFF. The CDR3 bases are TGTGCCAGCAGTTTAGGACTACCGAACACTGAAGCTTTCTTT.

The J gene is TRBJ2-7, the V gene TRBV5-1, with 14 bases aligning to TRBD2. The V gene end was trimmed by 3 bases and the J gene end by 6 bases; junction bases not matched to a gene: 8. Germline CDR1 SGHRS, CDR2 YFSETQ. This CDR3 has 16 amino acids. The CDR3 nucleotides are TGCGCCAGCAGCTCTCCCGGGACTAGCGGGAGAAGCGAGCAGTACTTC. Amino acids: CASSSPGTSGRSEQYF.

The chain couples TRBV6-5 to TRBJ2-1; D is unresolved. Germline lookup yields CDR1 MNHEY and CDR2 SVGAGI. The CDR3 is 12 residues long. V was shortened by 6 bases and J by 10 bases, with 13 bases between the two germline ends. For the CDR3, the DNA is TGTGCCAGCAGCCCAATTACCGGGGAGCAGTTCTTC. Its protein product is CASSPITGEQFF.

The V and J genes are TRBV18 and TRBJ2-6, with D possibly called TRBD1 or TRBD2 (5 bases each). This CDR3 spans 19 amino acids. Deletions cut 3 bases from V and 4 bases from J, with 22 bases between. Germline-derived CDR1 and CDR2 are KGHSH and LQKENI. The chain's CDR3 is CASSPLPPGPTPGANVLTF. The CDR3 region has the DNA TGTGCCAGCTCACCTCTCCCTCCGGGACCAACGCCAGGGGCCAACGTCCTGACTTTC.

The chain combines TRBV5-4 with TRBJ2-2; the match to TRBD1 covers 7 bases. Germline assignment: CDR1 SGHNT and CDR2 YYREEE (reference sequence). J lost 1 base, V lost 4 bases, and 1 base had no gene match. The CDR3 contains 14 residues. The CDR3 is CASSAGGNTGELFF. The DNA of the CDR3 is TGTGCCAGCAGCGCAGGGGGGAACACCGGGGAGCTGTTTTTT.

Only one count was recorded for this clone. The genes are TRBV12-3 or TRBV12-4 and TRBJ1-1; TRBD1 matches 8 bases. CDR3 length equals 12 residues. Trimming removed 4 bases from V and 11 bases from J; junction bases left unmatched: 6. The CDR3, as DNA: TGTGCCAGCAGTTCCAGGGGGCAAGCCGCTTTCTTT. Translation gives CASSSRGQAAFF.

This clone is a singleton in its sample. The J gene is TRBJ2-7, the V gene TRBV19; the match to TRBD1 covers 11 bases. With 3 bases clipped from V and 3 bases from J, the junction kept 10 bases outside the gene matches. Germline-derived CDR1 and CDR2 are LNHDA and SQIVND (reference sequence). This CDR3 region has 17 residues. DNA for the CDR3: TGTGCCAGTAGTATGAACTCTCGGACAGGGGGCAGCTACGAGCAGTACTTC. Encoded protein: CASSMNSRTGGSYEQYF. Together with reference TRBV19 and TRBJ2-7, the CDR3 gives the full variable domain: DGGITQSPKYLFRKEGQNVTLSCEQNLNHDAMYWYRQDPGQGLRLIYYSQIVNDFQKGDIAEGYSVSREKKESFPLTVTSAQKNPTAFYLCASSMNSRTGGSYEQYFGPGTRLTVT.

V is TRBV19 and J is TRBJ1-5; D perhaps matches TRBD1 (6 bases). The ends were cut back, 7 bases at V and 6 bases at J, with 22 bases in the middle. CDR1 and CDR2 from the germline V gene are LNHDA and SQIVND (reference sequence). The CDR3 runs 16 residues. The CDR3 nucleotides read TGTGCCAGTACCGCCGGATCGTCAGGGGTAGGTCAGCCCCAGCATTTT. Residues: CASTAGSSGVGQPQHF.

This chain connects TRBV5-4 to TRBJ1-4; TRBD1 is a possible D gene (5 bases). The V gene's germline CDR1 is SGHNT and CDR2 YYREEE (reference sequence). Trimming stripped 4 bases from V and 4 bases from J, with 11 bases between. The CDR3 totals 14 residues. The CDR3 nucleotides are TGTGCCAGCAGCCCTGACAGTGTTAATGAAAAACTGTTTTTT. Amino acids: CASSPDSVNEKLFF.

This clone was found many times. The genes are TRBV7-2 and TRBJ1-6; D uncertain. Trimming stripped 2 bases from V and 4 bases from J, with 9 bases between. The CDR3 consists of 15 residues. The germline CDR1 and CDR2 sequences are SGHTA and FQGNSA. CDR3 protein: CASSLNSNYNSPLHF. DNA of the CDR3: TGTGCCAGCAGCTTAAACTCGAATTATAATTCACCCCTCCACTTT.

The CDR3 coding sequence is TGTGCCAGCTCCCAGGAGGGGGCGATGGGAGATACGCAGTATTTT. Its protein is CASSQEGAMGDTQYF. The genes are TRBV18 and TRBJ2-3; the D gene is possibly TRBD1 (7 bases). V was clipped by 6 bases and J by 5 bases, with 18 bases between them. The CDR3 is 15 residues long. Germline V CDR1 and CDR2: KGHSH, LQKENI.